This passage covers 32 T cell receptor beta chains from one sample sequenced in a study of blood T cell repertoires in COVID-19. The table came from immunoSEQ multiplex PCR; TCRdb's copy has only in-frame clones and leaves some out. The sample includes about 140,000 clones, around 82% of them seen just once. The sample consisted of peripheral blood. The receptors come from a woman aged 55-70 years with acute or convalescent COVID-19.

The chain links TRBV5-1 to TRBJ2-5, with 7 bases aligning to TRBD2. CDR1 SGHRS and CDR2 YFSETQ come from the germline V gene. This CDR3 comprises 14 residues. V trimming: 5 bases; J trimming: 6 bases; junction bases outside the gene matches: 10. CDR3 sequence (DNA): TGCGCCAGCAGTCGGGGGAGGGGCGCGAAGACCCAGTACTTC. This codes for CASSRGRGAKTQYF.

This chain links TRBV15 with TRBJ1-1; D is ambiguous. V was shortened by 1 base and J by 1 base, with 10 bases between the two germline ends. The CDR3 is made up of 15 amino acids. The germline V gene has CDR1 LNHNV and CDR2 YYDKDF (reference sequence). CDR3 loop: CATSRGELANTEAFF. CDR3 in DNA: TGTGCCACCAGCAGAGGAGAACTAGCGAACACTGAAGCTTTCTTT.

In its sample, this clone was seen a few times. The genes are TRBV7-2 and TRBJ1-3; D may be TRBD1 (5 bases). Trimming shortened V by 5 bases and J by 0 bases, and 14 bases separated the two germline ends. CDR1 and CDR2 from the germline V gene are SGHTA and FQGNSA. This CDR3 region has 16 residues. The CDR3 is CASSRGGSPSGNTIYF. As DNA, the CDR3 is TGTGCCAGCAGCCGCGGGGGGTCCCCCTCTGGAAACACCATATATTTT.

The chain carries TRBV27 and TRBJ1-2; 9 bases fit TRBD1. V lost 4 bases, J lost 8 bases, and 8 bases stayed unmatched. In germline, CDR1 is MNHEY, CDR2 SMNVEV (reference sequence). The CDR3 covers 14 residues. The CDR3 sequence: CASSYEQGAGGYTF. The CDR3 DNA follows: TGTGCCAGCAGTTACGAACAGGGGGCGGGAGGCTACACCTTC.

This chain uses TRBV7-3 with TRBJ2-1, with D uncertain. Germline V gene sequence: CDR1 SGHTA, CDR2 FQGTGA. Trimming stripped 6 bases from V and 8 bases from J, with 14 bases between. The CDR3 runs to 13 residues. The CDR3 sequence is CASSLDNYDEQFF. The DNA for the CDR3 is TGTGCCAGCAGTTTAGATAACTATGATGAGCAGTTCTTC.

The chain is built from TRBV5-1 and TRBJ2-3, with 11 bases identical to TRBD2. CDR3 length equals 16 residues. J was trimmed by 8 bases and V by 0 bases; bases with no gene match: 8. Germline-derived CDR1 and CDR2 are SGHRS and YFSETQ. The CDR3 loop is CASSLVAGGPFGTQYF. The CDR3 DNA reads TGCGCCAGCAGCTTGGTAGCGGGAGGGCCTTTCGGTACGCAGTATTTT.

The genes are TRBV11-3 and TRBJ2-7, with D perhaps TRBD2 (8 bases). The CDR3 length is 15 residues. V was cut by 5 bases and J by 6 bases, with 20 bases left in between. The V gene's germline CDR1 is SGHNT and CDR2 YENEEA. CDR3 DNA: TGTGCCAGCAGCCCAGGGGGAGGACTAGCTCGCGAGCAGTACTTC. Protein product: CASSPGGGLAREQYF. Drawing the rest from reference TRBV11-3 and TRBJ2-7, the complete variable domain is EAGVVQSPRYKIIEKKQPVAFWCNPISGHNTLYWYLQNLGQGPELLIRYENEEAVDDSQLPKDRFSAERLKGVDSTLKIQPAELGDSAVYLCASSPGGGLAREQYFGPGTRLTVT.

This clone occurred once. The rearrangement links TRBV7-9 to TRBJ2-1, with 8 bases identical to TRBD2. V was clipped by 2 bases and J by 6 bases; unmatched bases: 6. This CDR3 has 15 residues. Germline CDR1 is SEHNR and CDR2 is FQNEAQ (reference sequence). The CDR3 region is CASSLSGRVLNEQFF. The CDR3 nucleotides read TGTGCCAGCAGCTTATCCGGGAGGGTTCTCAATGAGCAGTTCTTC.

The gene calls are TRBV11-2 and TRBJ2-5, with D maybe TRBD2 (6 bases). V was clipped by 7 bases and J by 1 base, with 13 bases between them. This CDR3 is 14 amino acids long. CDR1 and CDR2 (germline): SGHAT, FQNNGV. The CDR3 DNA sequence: TGTGCCAGCAACCCAAGGGGAGGCCAAGAGACCCAGTACTTC. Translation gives CASNPRGGQETQYF.

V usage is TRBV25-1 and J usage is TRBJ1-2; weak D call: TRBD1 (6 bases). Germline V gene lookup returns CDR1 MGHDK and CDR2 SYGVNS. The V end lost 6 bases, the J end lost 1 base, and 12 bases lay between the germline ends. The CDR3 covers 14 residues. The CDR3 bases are TGTGCCAGCAGGGAACAGGGACTTAACTATGGCTACACCTTC. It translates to CASREQGLNYGYTF.

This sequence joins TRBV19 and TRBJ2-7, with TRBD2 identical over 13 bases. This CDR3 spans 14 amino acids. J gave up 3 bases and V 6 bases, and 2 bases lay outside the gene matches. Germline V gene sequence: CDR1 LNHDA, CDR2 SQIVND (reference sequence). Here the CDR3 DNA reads TGTGCCAGTAGCTGGACTAGCGGGAGCTACGAGCAGTACTTC. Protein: CASSWTSGSYEQYF.

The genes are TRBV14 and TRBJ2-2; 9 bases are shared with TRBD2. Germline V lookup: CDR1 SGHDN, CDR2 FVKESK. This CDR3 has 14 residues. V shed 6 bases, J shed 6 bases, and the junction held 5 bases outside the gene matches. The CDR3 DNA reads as TGTGCCAGCAGATTGGTAGCGGGAGCCGGGGAGCTGTTTTTT. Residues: CASRLVAGAGELFF.

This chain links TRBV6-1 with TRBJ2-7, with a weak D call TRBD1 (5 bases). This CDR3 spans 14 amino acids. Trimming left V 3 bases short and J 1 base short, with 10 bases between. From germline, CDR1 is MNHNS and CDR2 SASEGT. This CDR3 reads CASSETAGSYEQYF. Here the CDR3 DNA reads TGTGCCAGCAGTGAGACTGCAGGGTCCTACGAGCAGTACTTC.

CDR3 coding DNA: TGTGCCTGGAGTGTAGGGGGCGGCCAGTACTTC. Protein product: CAWSVGGGQYF. The V and J genes are TRBV30 and TRBJ2-5, with 7 bases fitting TRBD1. The germline V gene encodes CDR1 GTSNPN and CDR2 SVGIG (reference sequence). Trimming took 0 bases from V and 10 from J; bases not matched to a gene: 2. This CDR3 comprises 11 residues.

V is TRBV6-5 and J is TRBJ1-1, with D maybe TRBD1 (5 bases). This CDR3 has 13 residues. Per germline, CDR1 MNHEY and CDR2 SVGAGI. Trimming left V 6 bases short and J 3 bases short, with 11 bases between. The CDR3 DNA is TGTGCCAGCAGGACAGCGGGGGACACTGAAGCTTTCTTT. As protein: CASRTAGDTEAFF.

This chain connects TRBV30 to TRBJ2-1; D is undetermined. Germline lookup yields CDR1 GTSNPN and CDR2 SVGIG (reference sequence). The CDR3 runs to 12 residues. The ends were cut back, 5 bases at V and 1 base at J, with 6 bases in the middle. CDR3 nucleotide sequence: TGTGCCTGGGTCCCTTCCTACAATGAGCAGTTCTTC. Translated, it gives CAWVPSYNEQFF.

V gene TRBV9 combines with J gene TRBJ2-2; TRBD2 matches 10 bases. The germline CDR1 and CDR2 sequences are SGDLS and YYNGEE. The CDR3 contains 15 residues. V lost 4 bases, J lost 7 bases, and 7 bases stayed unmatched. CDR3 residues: CASSPSGSWGGELFF. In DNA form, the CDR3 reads TGTGCCAGCAGCCCTAGCGGGAGTTGGGGCGGGGAGCTGTTTTTT. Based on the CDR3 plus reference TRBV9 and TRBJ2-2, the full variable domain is DSGVTQTPKHLITATGQRVTLRCSPRSGDLSVYWYQQSLDQGLQFLIQYYNGEERAKGNILERFSAQQFPDLHSELNLSSLELGDSALYFCASSPSGSWGGELFFGEGSRLTVL.

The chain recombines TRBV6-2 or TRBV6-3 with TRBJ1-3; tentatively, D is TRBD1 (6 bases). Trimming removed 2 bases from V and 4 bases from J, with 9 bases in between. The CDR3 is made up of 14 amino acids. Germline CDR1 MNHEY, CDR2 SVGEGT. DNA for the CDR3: TGTGCCAGCAGTTACCTACAGGGAGGAAACACCATATATTTT. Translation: CASSYLQGGNTIYF.

DNA for the CDR3: TGTGCCAGCAGTTTAGACCACAGGGGGGGTCAGCCCCAGCATTTT. As protein: CASSLDHRGGQPQHF. The rearrangement links TRBV28 to TRBJ1-5; 8 bases map to TRBD1. J gave up 6 bases and V 2 bases, and 6 bases lay outside the gene matches. Germline CDR1 MDHEN, CDR2 SYDVKM. The CDR3 loop spans 15 amino acids. Complete variable domain (other parts from reference TRBV28 and TRBJ1-5): DVKVTQSSRYLVKRTGEKVFLECVQDMDHENMFWYRQDPGLGLRLIYFSYDVKMKEKGDIPEGYSVSREKKERFSLILESASTNQTSMYLCASSLDHRGGQPQHFGDGTRLSIL.

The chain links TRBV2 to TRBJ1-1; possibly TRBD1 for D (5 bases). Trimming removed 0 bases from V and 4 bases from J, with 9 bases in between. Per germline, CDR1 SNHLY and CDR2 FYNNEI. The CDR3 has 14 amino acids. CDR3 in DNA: TGTGCCAGCAGTGAAGCGGGGCCGGGCACTGAAGCTTTCTTT. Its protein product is CASSEAGPGTEAFF.

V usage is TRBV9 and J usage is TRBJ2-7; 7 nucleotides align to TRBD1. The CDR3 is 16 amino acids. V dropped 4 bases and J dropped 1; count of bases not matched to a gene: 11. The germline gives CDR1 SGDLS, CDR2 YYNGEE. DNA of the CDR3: TGTGCCAGCAGCCATTCCTCCGAGACAGGGTCCTACGAGCAGTACTTC. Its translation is CASSHSSETGSYEQYF.

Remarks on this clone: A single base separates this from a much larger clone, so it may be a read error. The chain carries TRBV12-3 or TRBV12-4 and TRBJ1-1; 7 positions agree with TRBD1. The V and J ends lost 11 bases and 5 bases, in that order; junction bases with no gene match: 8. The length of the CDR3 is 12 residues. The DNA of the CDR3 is TGTGCCGGCCGCACAGGGGAGACTGAAGCTTTCTTT. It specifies CAGRTGETEAFF.

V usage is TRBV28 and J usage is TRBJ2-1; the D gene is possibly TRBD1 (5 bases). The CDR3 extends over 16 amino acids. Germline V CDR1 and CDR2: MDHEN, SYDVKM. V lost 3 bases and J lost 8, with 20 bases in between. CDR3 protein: CASSLGPLGVVYEQFF. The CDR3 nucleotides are TGTGCCAGCAGTTTGGGGCCGCTTGGGGTGGTTTATGAGCAGTTCTTC.

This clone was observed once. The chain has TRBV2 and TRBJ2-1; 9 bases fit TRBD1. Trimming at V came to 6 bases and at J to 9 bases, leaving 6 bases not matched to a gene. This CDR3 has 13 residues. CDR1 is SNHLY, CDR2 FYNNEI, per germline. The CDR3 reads CASRGQGGGEQFF. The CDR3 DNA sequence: TGTGCCAGCAGGGGACAGGGTGGGGGTGAGCAGTTCTTC.

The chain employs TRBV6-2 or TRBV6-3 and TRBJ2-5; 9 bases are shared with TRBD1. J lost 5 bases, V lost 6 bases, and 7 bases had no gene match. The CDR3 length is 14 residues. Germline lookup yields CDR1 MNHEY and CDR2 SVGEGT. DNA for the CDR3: TGTGCCAGCAGCGACAGGGGGAATAGCGAGACCCAGTACTTC. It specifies CASSDRGNSETQYF.

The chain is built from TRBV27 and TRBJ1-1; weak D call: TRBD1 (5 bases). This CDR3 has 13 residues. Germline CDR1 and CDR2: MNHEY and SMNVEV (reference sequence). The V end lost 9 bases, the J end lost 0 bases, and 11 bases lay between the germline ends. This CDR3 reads CASTGSLNTEAFF. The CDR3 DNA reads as TGTGCCAGTACAGGAAGCCTGAACACTGAAGCTTTCTTT.

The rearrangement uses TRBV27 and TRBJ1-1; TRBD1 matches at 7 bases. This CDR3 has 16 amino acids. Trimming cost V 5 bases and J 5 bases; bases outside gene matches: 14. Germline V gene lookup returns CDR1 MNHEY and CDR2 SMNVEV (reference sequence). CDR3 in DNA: TGTGCCAGCAGTCCAGGGGACAGAATTGAACAGACTGAAGCTTTCTTT. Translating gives CASSPGDRIEQTEAFF.

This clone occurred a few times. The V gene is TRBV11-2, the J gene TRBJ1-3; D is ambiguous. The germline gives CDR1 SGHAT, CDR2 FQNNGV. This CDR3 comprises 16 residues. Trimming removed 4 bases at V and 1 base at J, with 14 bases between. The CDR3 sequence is CASSSQITPSGNTIYF. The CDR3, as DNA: TGTGCCAGCAGCTCCCAGATAACCCCTTCTGGAAACACCATATATTTT.

The CDR3 coding sequence is TGCGCCAGCAGCCGGACTAGCGGGAGACAGGAGCAGTTCTTC. Translated, it gives CASSRTSGRQEQFF. The V and J genes are TRBV5-1 and TRBJ2-1; the match to TRBD2 covers 13 bases. The CDR3 extends over 14 amino acids. Unmatched junction bases numbered 5, after V lost 4 bases and J lost 10 bases. Germline values: CDR1 SGHRS, CDR2 YFSETQ. The whole variable domain, remainder taken from reference TRBV5-1 and TRBJ2-1, is KAGVTQTPRYLIKTRGQQVTLSCSPISGHRSVSWYQQTPGQGLQFLFEYFSETQRNKGNFPGRFSGRQFSNSRSEMNVSTLELGDSALYLCASSRTSGRQEQFFGPGTRLTVL.

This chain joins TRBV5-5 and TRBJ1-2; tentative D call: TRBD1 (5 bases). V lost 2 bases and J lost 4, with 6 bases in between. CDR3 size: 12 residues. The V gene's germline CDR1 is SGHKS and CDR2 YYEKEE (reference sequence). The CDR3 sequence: CASSLRGYGYTF. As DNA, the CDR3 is TGTGCCAGCAGCTTAAGGGGCTATGGCTACACCTTC.

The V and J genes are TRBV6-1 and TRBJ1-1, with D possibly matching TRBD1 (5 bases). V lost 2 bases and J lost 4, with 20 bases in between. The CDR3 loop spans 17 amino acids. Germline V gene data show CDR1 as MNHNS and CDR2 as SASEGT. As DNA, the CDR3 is TGTGCCAGCAGTGAAATCGGATTGGGCAGGGTCGGCACTGAAGCTTTCTTT. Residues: CASSEIGLGRVGTEAFF.

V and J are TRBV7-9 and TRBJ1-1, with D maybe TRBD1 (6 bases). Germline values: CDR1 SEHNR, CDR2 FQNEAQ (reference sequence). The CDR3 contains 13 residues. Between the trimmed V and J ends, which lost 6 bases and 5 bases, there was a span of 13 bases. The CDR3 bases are TGTGCCAGCAGTTTGGACAGCTTTACTGAAGCTTTCTTT. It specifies CASSLDSFTEAFF.